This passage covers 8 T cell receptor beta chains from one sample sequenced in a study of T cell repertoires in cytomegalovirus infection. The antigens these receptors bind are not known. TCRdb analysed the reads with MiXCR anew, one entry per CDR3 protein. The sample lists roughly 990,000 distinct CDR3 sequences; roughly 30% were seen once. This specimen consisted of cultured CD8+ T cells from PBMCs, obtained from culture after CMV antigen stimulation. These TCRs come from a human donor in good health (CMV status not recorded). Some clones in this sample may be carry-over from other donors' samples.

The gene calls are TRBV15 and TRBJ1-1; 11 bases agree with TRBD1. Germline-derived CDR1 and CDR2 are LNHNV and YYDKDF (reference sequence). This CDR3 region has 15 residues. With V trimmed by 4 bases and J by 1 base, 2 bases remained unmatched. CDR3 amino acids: CATSIGTGGNTEAFF. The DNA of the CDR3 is TGTGCCACCAGCATTGGGACAGGGGGGAACACTGAAGCTTTCTTT.

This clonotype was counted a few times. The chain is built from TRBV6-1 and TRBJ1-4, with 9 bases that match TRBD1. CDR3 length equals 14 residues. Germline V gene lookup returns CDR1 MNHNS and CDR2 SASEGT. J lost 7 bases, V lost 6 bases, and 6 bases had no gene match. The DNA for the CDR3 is TGTGCCAGCAGGCGCGGGACAGGGCTTGAAAAACTGTTTTTT. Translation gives CASRRGTGLEKLFF.

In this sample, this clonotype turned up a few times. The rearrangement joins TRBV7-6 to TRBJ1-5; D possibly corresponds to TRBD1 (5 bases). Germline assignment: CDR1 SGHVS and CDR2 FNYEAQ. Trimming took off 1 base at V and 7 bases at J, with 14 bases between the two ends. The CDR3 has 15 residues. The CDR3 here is CASSLGGTGLQPQHF. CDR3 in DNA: TGTGCCAGCAGCTTAGGGGGGACGGGGTTGCAGCCCCAGCATTTT.

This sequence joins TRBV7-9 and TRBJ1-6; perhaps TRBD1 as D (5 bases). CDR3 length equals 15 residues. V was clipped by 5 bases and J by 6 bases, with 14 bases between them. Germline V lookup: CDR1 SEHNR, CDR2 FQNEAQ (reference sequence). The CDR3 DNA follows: TGTGCCAGCAGCCCCGGGGGGGGGATTAATTCACCCCTCCACTTT. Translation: CASSPGGGINSPLHF.

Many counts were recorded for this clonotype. In nucleotides, the CDR3 is TGTGCCAGCAGTCCCACTGGTGAGGGGGAGACCCAGTACTTC. Protein product: CASSPTGEGETQYF. The chain joins TRBV6-2 or TRBV6-3 to TRBJ2-5; possibly TRBD1 or TRBD2 for D (5 bases each). Germline lookup yields CDR1 MNHEY and CDR2 SVGEGT. The CDR3 loop spans 14 amino acids. V shed 5 bases and J shed 5 bases, with 15 bases lying between them.

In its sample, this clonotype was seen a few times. CDR3 sequence reads: CSARANRGGYTF. For the CDR3, the DNA is TGCAGTGCTAGAGCTAACAGGGGGGGCTACACCTTC. The chain employs TRBV20-1 and TRBJ1-2; the match to TRBD1 covers 8 bases. Germline CDR1 DFQATT, CDR2 SNEGSKA (reference sequence). With V trimmed by 1 base and J by 8 bases, 3 bases remained unmatched. The CDR3 covers 12 residues.

CDR3 DNA sequence: TGTGCCAGCAGCCCCGCGAGGGGGCTGGGCTACACCTTC. It codes for CASSPARGLGYTF. The V gene is TRBV12-3 or TRBV12-4, the J gene TRBJ1-2; 7 nucleotides line up with TRBD1. The trim removed 6 bases at V and 8 bases at J, leaving 9 bases unmatched. CDR3 size: 13 residues.

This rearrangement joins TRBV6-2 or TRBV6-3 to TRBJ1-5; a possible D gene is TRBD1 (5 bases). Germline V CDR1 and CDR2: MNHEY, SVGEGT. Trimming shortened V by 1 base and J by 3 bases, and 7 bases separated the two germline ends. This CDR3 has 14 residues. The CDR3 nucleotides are TGTGCCAGCAGTTACTGGGGGGACAATCAGCCCCAGCATTTT. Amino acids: CASSYWGDNQPQHF.